This TCR beta chain is from a study of vaccination and CD4 T cells after COVID-19. Overall study: Two of the convalescents were Hispanic, and convalescents were six males and four females.

Treatment described: roughly 10-day PBMC culture with coronavirus spike peptide pools or control peptides (ViraFEST assay). Gathered ahead of the COVID-19 pandemic (2011-2018) were the CD4+ T cells of the unexposed donor. After expanding antigen-specific T cells with peptide pools, ViraFEST sequenced their TCRs. After being plated at some 2 million per well, PBMCs were cultured with about 10 IU/ml IL-2 and 10 ug/ml peptide pools. V shed 3 bases and J 6 bases; nucleotides not matched to a gene: 3. The length of the CDR3 is 14 residues. Germline CDR1 reads MNHNS; CDR2 reads SASEGT. In the case of this clonotype: Its target is not known.

Cultured CD4+ T cells had their DNA profiled by the Oncomine TCR Beta short-read assay. TCRdb processed the PCR reads anew with MiXCR; each CDR3 protein has one entry. In the table there are about 5,900 distinct CDR3 sequences, about a third of which are singletons. The chain is built from TRBV6-1 and TRBJ2-2; 8 nucleotides align to TRBD2. The specimen sequenced was CD4+ T cells from blood, cultured in vitro. The TCR was taken from a human donor in good health. CDR3 loop: CASSDGTRSGELFF. CDR3 nucleotides: TGTGCCAGCAGTGATGGGACTAGATCCGGGGAGCTGTTTTTT.